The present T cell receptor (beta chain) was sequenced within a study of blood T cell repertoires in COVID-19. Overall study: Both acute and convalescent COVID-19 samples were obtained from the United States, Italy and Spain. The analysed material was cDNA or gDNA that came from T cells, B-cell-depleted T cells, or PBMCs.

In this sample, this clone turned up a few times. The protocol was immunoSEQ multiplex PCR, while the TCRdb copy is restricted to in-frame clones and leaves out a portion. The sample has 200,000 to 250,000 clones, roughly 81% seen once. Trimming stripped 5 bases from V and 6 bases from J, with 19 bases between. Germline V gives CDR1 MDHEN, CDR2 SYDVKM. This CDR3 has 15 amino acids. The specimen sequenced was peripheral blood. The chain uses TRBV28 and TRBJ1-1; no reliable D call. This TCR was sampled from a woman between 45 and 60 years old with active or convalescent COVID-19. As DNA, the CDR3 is TGTGCCAGCAGTGGCCCGATGACACTGGGCGCTGAAGCTTTCTTT. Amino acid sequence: CASSGPMTLGAEAFF. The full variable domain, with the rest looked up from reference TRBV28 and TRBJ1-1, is DVKVTQSSRYLVKRTGEKVFLECVQDMDHENMFWYRQDPGLGLRLIYFSYDVKMKEKGDIPEGYSVSREKKERFSLILESASTNQTSMYLCASSGPMTLGAEAFFGQGTRLTVV.